The T cell receptor (beta chain) described here comes from a study of Tregs in tolerant kidney transplant recipients. Of note for this clone: The antigen remains unidentified.

The repertoire was sequenced with immunoSEQ multiplex PCR; TCRdb's copy has only in-frame clones and lacks some. This sample carries hundreds of thousands of clones, approximately 83% of them seen once, and the ten largest clones take approximately 0.69%. CDR3 length equals 13 residues. CDR1 is GTSNPN, CDR2 SVGIG, per germline (reference sequence). Thawed PBMCs were FACS-sorted into unstimulated CD4+CD25+CD127- regulatory T cells, CD4+CD25- non-regulatory cells, CD4 and CD8 cells. Study-level points and caveats: Expanding Tregs on activated donor B cells appeared to best identify donor-specific TCRbeta clones. This study did not directly address biological reproducibility. Validation in larger populations is needed because few patients were studied.

The chain recombines TRBV30 with TRBJ2-7; D is undetermined. Sequenced material: CD4+ T cells from blood. This sequence originates from a human donor in good health. The CDR3 spells CTREGPGPYEQYF. The CDR3 DNA follows: TGTACCCGAGAAGGTCCCGGGCCGTACGAGCAGTACTTC.